This entry lists 14 T cell receptor beta chains sequenced from one sample in a study of T cells in Graves' hyperthyroidism and ophthalmopathy. RNA transcripts served as the template for amplifying TCR beta CDR3 regions. The HTBI primer set was used in a first-round RT-PCR of the TCR CDR3. TCRdb redid the calling of the multiplex PCR reads with MiXCR, one entry per CDR3 protein. The sample carries about 130,000 distinct CDR3 sequences, less than 25% recorded once. The material sequenced was blood. The receptors were sampled from a woman in her 50s with Graves' hyperthyroidism that later progressed to Graves' ophthalmopathy.

The V and J genes are TRBV3-1 and TRBJ1-4; perhaps TRBD1 as D (6 bases). Per the germline V gene, CDR1 is LGHDT and CDR2 is YNNKEL (reference sequence). This CDR3 has 15 residues. Trimming took 7 bases from V and 3 from J, leaving 15 bases between them. The CDR3 DNA sequence: TGTGCCAGCACCCTTAGGGGGGCCCCTAATGAAAAACTGTTTTTT. It is translated as CASTLRGAPNEKLFF.

This clonotype was counted ten times or more. The V and J genes are TRBV7-3 and TRBJ1-2; D not resolved. The germline V and J ends were trimmed by 5 bases and 4 bases, with 17 bases remaining between them. Germline V gene data show CDR1 as SGHTA and CDR2 as FQGTGA. This CDR3 comprises 15 residues. CDR3 in amino acids: CASSLKGYGSYGYTF. As DNA, the CDR3 is TGTGCCAGCAGCCTTAAAGGCTACGGTAGCTATGGCTACACCTTC.

This clonotype was counted at least ten times. The chain combines TRBV2 with TRBJ1-4; D not certain. CDR1 SNHLY and CDR2 FYNNEI come from the germline V gene. This CDR3 has 13 amino acids. Trimming took 8 bases from V and 0 from J, leaving 7 bases between them. As DNA, the CDR3 is TGTGCCAGCCAGACCACAACTAATGAAAAACTGTTTTTT. Its protein product is CASQTTTNEKLFF.

This clonotype was counted only a few times. This CDR3 reads CATLDRASSYEQYF. CDR3 DNA sequence: TGTGCCACCCTGGACAGGGCAAGCTCCTACGAGCAGTACTTC. The V gene is TRBV6-1, the J gene TRBJ2-7; 8 positions agree with TRBD1. V was pared by 10 bases and J by 0 bases, with 8 bases of the junction left unmatched. CDR3 length: 14 amino acids. CDR1 and CDR2 from the germline V gene are MNHNS and SASEGT.

This clonotype was seen once. The J gene is TRBJ2-1, the V gene TRBV28; 14 bases align to TRBD2. The trim removed 5 bases at V and 0 bases at J, leaving 3 bases unmatched. Germline loops: CDR1 MDHEN, CDR2 SYDVKM. The CDR3 loop spans 17 amino acids. CDR3 residues: CASSPGTSGSSYNEQFF. For the CDR3, the DNA is TGTGCCAGCAGTCCGGGGACTAGCGGGAGCTCCTACAATGAGCAGTTCTTC.

The table lists this clonotype with a few counts. The V call is TRBV10-3, the J call TRBJ2-1, with a weak D call TRBD1 (5 bases). V lost 10 bases and J 0 bases, leaving 19 bases between the germline ends. CDR3 length: 16 residues. Germline values: CDR1 ENHRY, CDR2 SYGVKD. The CDR3 nucleotides are TGTGCCACAAAAGGGGATGTACCCGGCTCCTACAATGAGCAGTTCTTC. Translating it yields CATKGDVPGSYNEQFF.

This clonotype was seen repeatedly, ten times or more. The genes are TRBV7-9 and TRBJ2-3, with TRBD1 matching over 8 bases. CDR1 is SEHNR, CDR2 FQNEAQ, per germline (reference sequence). V was pared by 2 bases and J by 4 bases, with 8 bases of the junction left unmatched. This CDR3 contains 16 residues. DNA of the CDR3: TGTGCCAGCAGCTTAACCCCATCGACAGGGGCAGATACGCAGTATTTT. Protein: CASSLTPSTGADTQYF. Supplemented by reference TRBV7-9 and TRBJ2-3, the full variable domain reads DTGVSQNPRHKITKRGQNVTFRCDPISEHNRLYWYRQTLGQGPEFLTYFQNEAQLEKSRLLSDRFSAERPKGSFSTLEIQRTEQGDSAMYLCASSLTPSTGADTQYFGPGTRLTVL.

This chain links TRBV12-3 or TRBV12-4 with TRBJ2-3, with TRBD2 identical over 9 bases. Trimming at V came to 6 bases and at J to 9 bases, leaving 16 bases not matched to a gene. This CDR3 comprises 16 residues. CDR3 residues: CASSPGGGGGARTQYF. Written as DNA, the CDR3 is TGTGCCAGCAGCCCCGGCGGGGGCGGGGGGGCCCGCACGCAGTATTTT.

This clonotype was counted only a few times. This sequence joins TRBV7-6 and TRBJ2-1; TRBD1 aligns across 10 bases. V was pared by 5 bases and J by 10 bases, with 8 bases of the junction left unmatched. This CDR3 is 14 amino acids long. The germline CDR1 and CDR2 sequences are SGHVS and FNYEAQ. The CDR3 loop is CASSPGTGVREQFF. CDR3 DNA: TGTGCCAGCAGCCCCGGGACAGGGGTCAGGGAGCAGTTCTTC.

This clonotype was picked up many times. The rearrangement uses TRBV27 and TRBJ1-6; the match to TRBD1 covers 7 bases. The V and J ends lost 9 bases and 7 bases, in that order; junction bases with no gene match: 6. The germline V gene encodes CDR1 MNHEY and CDR2 SMNVEV (reference sequence). This CDR3 contains 13 residues. CDR3 DNA: TGTGCCAGTCACGACAGGGAGAATTCACCCCTCCACTTT. Its protein product is CASHDRENSPLHF.

This clonotype was picked up many times. This chain uses TRBV13 with TRBJ2-7, with D possibly TRBD2 on 6 matching bases. V was trimmed by 0 bases and J by 0 bases, leaving 12 bases between them. This CDR3 is 16 amino acids long. Germline assignment: CDR1 PRHDT and CDR2 FYEKMQ (reference sequence). CDR3: CASSLGWRGLSYEQYF. As DNA, the CDR3 is TGTGCCAGCAGCTTAGGTTGGCGGGGCCTCTCCTACGAGCAGTACTTC.

This clonotype was detected many times. V usage is TRBV6-1 and J usage is TRBJ1-1; TRBD1 matches at 11 bases. Trimming cost V 6 bases and J 11 bases; bases outside gene matches: 14. Germline CDR1 is MNHNS and CDR2 is SASEGT. CDR3 size: 15 residues. The CDR3 sequence is CASRRRTGGSKGAFF. CDR3 nucleotides: TGTGCCAGCAGACGACGGACAGGGGGCTCGAAGGGGGCTTTCTTT.

The sample holds many counts of this clonotype. The chain has TRBV9 and TRBJ1-2; 7 nucleotides line up with TRBD1. V gave up 3 bases and J gave up 3 bases; unmatched junction bases: 11. The CDR3 has 16 amino acids. From germline, CDR1 is SGDLS and CDR2 YYNGEE. Written as DNA, the CDR3 is TGTGCCAGCAGCGCAAGCCAGTGGGACAGCTACTATGGCTACACCTTC. This sequence encodes CASSASQWDSYYGYTF.

The chain combines TRBV6-6 with TRBJ1-3; no reliable D call. Trimming shortened V by 0 bases and J by 5 bases, and 5 bases separated the two germline ends. This CDR3 is built from 13 residues. Germline CDR1 and CDR2: MNHNY and SVGAGI (reference sequence). This CDR3 is CASSYSMRNTIYF. Written as DNA, the CDR3 is TGTGCCAGCAGTTACTCGATGAGAAACACCATATATTTT.